The rows below give T cell receptor beta chains drawn from one sample of a study of T cell repertoires in cytomegalovirus infection. TCRdb analysed the reads with MiXCR anew, one entry per CDR3 protein. This table holds roughly 130,000 distinct CDR3 sequences, 7% to 9.5% found once. Sample: PBMCs. The receptors derive from a human donor in good health (CMV status not recorded). Some clones in this sample may be carry-over from other donors' samples. Both conserved end residues are part of each CDR3. A D gene is named only where the DNA matches it firmly. Clone size is not always given. Where it is, it says once, few, many or a class for expanded clones.

clone size	V gene	D gene	J gene	CDR3 protein	CDR3 DNA
many	TRBV19	TRBD1	TRBJ2-7	CASSLGTGLYEQYF	TGTGCCAGTAGCCTTGGGACAGGTCTTTACGAGCAGTACTTC
many	TRBV12-3/TRBV12-4	-	TRBJ2-1	CASSDRSILTTEQFF	TGTGCCAGCAGTGACAGGAGTATACTGACAACTGAGCAGTTCTTC
many	TRBV7-2	-	TRBJ1-3	CASSLWSGNTIYF	TGTGCCAGCAGCTTATGGTCTGGAAACACCATATATTTT
-	TRBV7-2	TRBD1	TRBJ1-2	CASVRTGMEGYTF	TGTGCCAGCGTTCGGACAGGGATGGAAGGCTACACCTTC
few	TRBV25-1	-	TRBJ1-1	CASSEWNTEAFF	TGTGCCAGCAGTGAATGGAACACTGAAGCTTTCTTT
many	TRBV6-6	-	TRBJ2-7	CASSFRGPYEQYF	TGTGCCAGCAGTTTCCGGGGACCCTACGAGCAGTACTTC
many	TRBV2	TRBD2	TRBJ2-3	CATLQSGGASSTDTQYF	TGTGCCACCTTGCAGAGCGGGGGGGCATCTAGCACAGATACGCAGTATTTT
many	TRBV18	-	TRBJ2-5	CASRRQETQYF	TGTGCCAGCCGTAGACAAGAGACCCAGTACTTC
many	TRBV7-2	-	TRBJ1-1	CASSPTQAGWATEAFF	TGTGCCAGCAGCCCCACCCAAGCAGGGTGGGCCACTGAAGCTTTCTTT
many	TRBV12-3/TRBV12-4	-	TRBJ2-5	CASSLASTGRYVETQYF	TGTGCCAGCAGTTTAGCCTCGACAGGACGTTATGTAGAGACCCAGTACTTC
many	TRBV12-3/TRBV12-4	-	TRBJ2-7	CASSPDGPFAYEQYF	TGTGCCAGCAGCCCTGACGGGCCATTCGCCTACGAGCAGTACTTC
few	TRBV20-1	TRBD1	TRBJ2-1	CSAPNPTGLVNEQFF	TGCAGTGCTCCCAACCCGACAGGGTTGGTCAATGAGCAGTTCTTC
many	TRBV7-2	TRBD1	TRBJ2-1	CASSFKAGGANEQFF	TGTGCCAGCAGCTTCAAGGCAGGGGGCGCCAATGAGCAGTTCTTC
many	TRBV7-3	TRBD1	TRBJ1-1	CATQSDRVGGRTEAFF	TGTGCCACCCAAAGCGACAGGGTAGGAGGAAGGACTGAAGCTTTCTTT
many	TRBV28	-	TRBJ2-7	CASSHHRVSYEQYF	TGTGCCAGCAGTCATCACAGGGTCTCCTACGAGCAGTACTTC
-	TRBV6-6	TRBD1	TRBJ1-1	CASRLQGAWAEAFF	TGTGCCAGCAGACTACAGGGGGCTTGGGCTGAAGCTTTCTTT
-	TRBV25-1	TRBD2	TRBJ2-3	CASSERLAGGIIQFTDTQYF	TGTGCCAGCAGTGAACGACTAGCGGGGGGAATAATCCAATTCACAGATACGCAGTATTTT
few	TRBV2	-	TRBJ2-7	CASRKEGVPSYEQYF	TGTGCCAGCAGAAAAGAGGGGGTCCCCTCCTACGAGCAGTACTTC
few	TRBV5-1	-	TRBJ1-1	CASSPINQGKNTEAFF	TGCGCCAGCAGCCCTATTAATCAGGGGAAAAACACTGAAGCTTTCTTT
many	TRBV7-2	-	TRBJ2-2	CASSSPGGNTGELFF	TGTGCCAGCAGCTCTCCCGGGGGTAACACCGGGGAGCTGTTTTTT
many	TRBV20-1	-	TRBJ1-2	CSATAGTDYGYTF	TGCAGTGCTACTGCAGGGACCGATTATGGCTACACCTTC
many	TRBV19	-	TRBJ2-7	CASSIGGSNSYEQYF	TGTGCCAGTAGTATAGGGGGCAGTAACTCCTACGAGCAGTACTTC
many	TRBV11-2	-	TRBJ2-5	CASSLDQGFTETQYF	TGTGCCAGCAGCTTAGACCAGGGGTTCACCGAGACCCAGTACTTC
many	TRBV7-8	TRBD1	TRBJ2-3	CASTLGTGIGTDTQYF	TGTGCCAGCACCCTCGGGACAGGGATTGGCACAGATACGCAGTATTTT
few	TRBV2	TRBD1	TRBJ1-4	CASGQGMTNEKLFF	TGTGCCAGTGGACAGGGAATGACTAATGAAAAACTGTTTTTT
many	TRBV6-5	-	TRBJ1-5	CASSQQGSNQPQHF	TGTGCCAGCAGTCAACAGGGTAGCAATCAGCCCCAGCATTTT
many	TRBV20-1	-	TRBJ2-2	CSARAGGARGELFF	TGCAGTGCTAGAGCTGGGGGGGCTCGCGGGGAGCTGTTTTTT
many	TRBV7-2	TRBD2	TRBJ2-1	CASSLRAAGVNEQFF	TGTGCCAGCAGCTTAAGGGCAGCGGGGGTCAATGAGCAGTTCTTC
few	TRBV6-2/TRBV6-3	-	TRBJ2-5	CASSSWREETQYF	TGTGCCAGCAGTTCTTGGCGTGAAGAGACCCAGTACTTC
many	TRBV2	TRBD1	TRBJ1-1	CASKPIYRGDTEAFF	TGTGCCAGCAAACCAATTTACAGGGGTGACACTGAAGCTTTCTTT
few	TRBV27	-	TRBJ2-7	CASSLSVTESSYEQYF	TGTGCCAGCAGTTTATCGGTAACAGAGAGCTCCTACGAGCAGTACTTC
few	TRBV28	-	TRBJ1-1	CASSPPLRVINTEAFF	TGTGCCAGCAGTCCGCCCCTCAGGGTTATTAACACTGAAGCTTTCTTT
many	TRBV12-3/TRBV12-4	-	TRBJ1-1	CASSHTVGTEAFF	TGTGCCAGCAGTCACACCGTGGGGACTGAAGCTTTCTTT
many	TRBV15	-	TRBJ1-1	CATSTPGSGTEAFF	TGTGCCACCAGCACGCCGGGGAGCGGCACTGAAGCTTTCTTT
many	TRBV20-1	-	TRBJ2-5	CSARKDGETQYF	TGCAGTGCTAGAAAAGATGGGGAGACCCAGTACTTC
many	TRBV7-2	TRBD2	TRBJ2-7	CASSSLGGASSYEQYF	TGTGCCAGCAGCTCTCTCGGGGGGGCAAGCTCCTACGAGCAGTACTTC
many	TRBV28	-	TRBJ1-1	CASSLWPEAFF	TGTGCCAGCAGTTTATGGCCTGAAGCTTTCTTT
many	TRBV2	-	TRBJ2-2	CASSPRRALGTGELFF	TGTGCCAGCAGTCCCCGCAGGGCTCTTGGCACCGGGGAGCTGTTTTTT
-	TRBV28	TRBD1	TRBJ1-6	CASSFWDRVNSPLHF	TGTGCCAGCAGTTTCTGGGACAGGGTGAATTCACCCCTCCACTTT
many	TRBV28	-	TRBJ1-1	CASSLPKTAGAFF	TGTGCCAGCAGTCTACCTAAGACGGCGGGGGCTTTCTTT
few	TRBV20-1	TRBD2	TRBJ2-1	CSARPQGLAGGNEQFF	TGCAGTGCTAGGCCCCAGGGACTAGCGGGGGGCAATGAGCAGTTCTTC
-	TRBV3-1	-	TRBJ1-2	CASSPEERNYGYTF	TGTGCCAGCAGCCCAGAGGAACGGAACTATGGCTACACCTTC
many	TRBV12-3/TRBV12-4	-	TRBJ1-2	CASSISPGGGGYTF	TGTGCCAGCAGTATCTCTCCCGGTGGGGGTGGCTACACCTTC
many	TRBV14	TRBD1	TRBJ2-5	CASSQDIHRQTGGGETQYF	TGTGCCAGCAGCCAAGATATACACCGTCAGACAGGGGGAGGAGAGACCCAGTACTTC
-	TRBV12-3/TRBV12-4	-	TRBJ2-2	CASGTGGGRELFF	TGTGCCAGCGGAACTGGGGGGGGCCGGGAGCTGTTTTTT
-	TRBV12-3/TRBV12-4	-	TRBJ1-5	CASSFSHIMPQHF	TGTGCCAGCAGTTTCTCGCATATCATGCCCCAGCATTTT
many	TRBV11-2	-	TRBJ1-2	CASSPGGLGTLAGYTF	TGTGCCAGCAGCCCAGGAGGCCTCGGGACGCTGGCGGGCTACACCTTC
-	TRBV4-1	-	TRBJ1-5	CASSRSSGGNQPQHF	TGCGCCAGCAGCCGATCATCGGGGGGCAATCAGCCCCAGCATTTT
many	TRBV29-1	-	TRBJ2-7	CSVSGSYEQYF	TGCAGCGTTTCCGGATCCTACGAGCAGTACTTC
many	TRBV7-8	-	TRBJ2-1	CASSLESLRQFF	TGTGCCAGCAGCTTAGAGTCCCTTCGGCAGTTCTTC
few	TRBV4-1	-	TRBJ2-3	CASSQDLGGALGTSDTQYF	TGCGCCAGCAGCCAAGATCTCGGCGGGGCGCTGGGAACCTCAGATACGCAGTATTTT
many	TRBV29-1	TRBD2	TRBJ2-3	CSVERGDSFTDTQYF	TGCAGCGTTGAACGGGGGGACTCGTTCACAGATACGCAGTATTTT
many	TRBV6-1	-	TRBJ1-1	CASSEKQGLYITEAFF	TGTGCCAGCAGTGAAAAGCAGGGGTTGTATATCACTGAAGCTTTCTTT
few	TRBV12-3/TRBV12-4	-	TRBJ1-2	CASRARGKGVGYTF	TGTGCCAGCAGGGCGAGGGGTAAGGGGGTTGGCTACACCTTC
few	TRBV5-1	-	TRBJ1-2	CASSLEVLAYGYTF	TGCGCCAGCAGCTTGGAAGTTCTGGCCTATGGCTACACCTTC